What follows are 16 T cell receptor beta chains derived from one specimen sequenced in a study of Graves' ophthalmopathy and Graves' hyperthyroidism. RNA transcripts served as template for amplifying TCR beta CDR3 sequences. First-round RT-PCR used HTBI primers; second-round multiplex PCR followed. Each CDR3 protein is one row after TCRdb ran MiXCR on the multiplex PCR reads. The sample lists 200,000 to 250,000 distinct CDR3 sequences, roughly 21% occurring once. Sequenced input: peripheral blood. The receptors come from a woman aged 45-65 years with Graves' ophthalmopathy.

This clonotype was picked up many times. The CDR3 sequence is CSVQRQGAAGEQYF. The CDR3 DNA reads as TGCAGCGTTCAACGACAGGGGGCCGCGGGCGAGCAGTACTTC. V gene TRBV29-1 combines with J gene TRBJ2-7, with TRBD1 matching 10 bases. The CDR3 has 14 amino acids. Germline V gene lookup returns CDR1 SQVTM and CDR2 ANQGSEA. Trimming took 5 bases from V and 6 from J; bases not matched to a gene: 10.

This clonotype was detected ten times or more. The V and J genes are TRBV30 and TRBJ1-1; no reliable D call. Germline V gene data show CDR1 as GTSNPN and CDR2 as SVGIG (reference sequence). V dropped 4 bases and J dropped 4 bases, with 13 bases sitting between them. This CDR3 region has 13 residues. The CDR3 region has the DNA TGTGCCTGGATCCACCAAATAGGCACTGAAGCTTTCTTT. Translated: CAWIHQIGTEAFF.

This clonotype was picked up many times. CDR3 DNA sequence: TGTGCCAGCAGCTTAGAACGGTGGCAGGGCCAGACCCAGTACTTC. Residues: CASSLERWQGQTQYF. The chain links TRBV7-2 to TRBJ2-5; D perhaps matches TRBD1 (5 bases). V was trimmed by 1 base and J by 6 bases, leaving 15 bases between them. Germline CDR1 SGHTA, CDR2 FQGNSA. CDR3 length: 15 amino acids.

This clonotype was counted many times. The rearrangement links TRBV12-3 or TRBV12-4 to TRBJ2-2; 13 nucleotides align to TRBD2. The V gene end was trimmed by 6 bases and the J gene end by 1 base; junction bases not matched to a gene: 8. The CDR3 has 18 amino acids. CDR3 sequence: CASSGTSGKKLNTGELFF. DNA of the CDR3: TGTGCCAGCAGCGGGACTAGCGGGAAGAAATTGAACACCGGGGAGCTGTTTTTT.

The chain combines TRBV18 with TRBJ2-7, with a weak D call TRBD2 (5 bases). Trimming removed 5 bases at V and 6 bases at J, with 32 bases between. Germline assignment: CDR1 KGHSH and CDR2 LQKENI. The CDR3 is 19 residues long. CDR3 coding DNA: TGTGCCAGCTCATCCCGGGCCCCAAAATCTTCCCGGACTTGGGGCGAGCAGTACTTC. Translating it yields CASSSRAPKSSRTWGEQYF. Drawing the rest from reference TRBV18 and TRBJ2-7, the complete variable domain is NAGVMQNPRHLVRRRGQEARLRCSPMKGHSHVYWYRQLPEEGLKFMVYLQKENIIDESGMPKERFSAEFPKEGPSILRIQQVVRGDSAAYFCASSSRAPKSSRTWGEQYFGPGTRLTVT.

Many counts were recorded for this clonotype. V usage is TRBV10-2 and J usage is TRBJ1-1; maybe TRBD1 (5 bases). Deletions cut 4 bases from V and 1 base from J, with 7 bases between. Germline CDR1 and CDR2: WSHSY and SAAADI. The CDR3 totals 13 residues. CDR3 residues: CASSGGGNTEAFF. The CDR3 nucleotides read TGCGCCAGCAGTGGGGGCGGGAACACTGAAGCTTTCTTT.

J is TRBJ1-2 and V is TRBV7-2; D is possibly TRBD1 (5 bases). Trimming took 5 bases from V and 6 from J, leaving 16 bases between them. CDR1 is SGHTA, CDR2 FQGNSA, per germline. This CDR3 is built from 14 residues. In DNA, the CDR3 is TGTGCCAGCAGCCCCCTCGGGGCAGCCGATGGCTACACCTTC. Residues: CASSPLGAADGYTF.

This clonotype was recorded many times. V is TRBV15 and J is TRBJ2-2; possible D gene TRBD2, 5 bases. CDR3 length equals 15 residues. Trimming took off 4 bases at V and 5 bases at J, with 14 bases between the two ends. CDR1 LNHNV and CDR2 YYDKDF come from the germline V gene (reference sequence). In nucleotides, the CDR3 is TGTGCCACCAGCACCGGATGGGAGCGGACCGGGGAGCTGTTTTTT. It codes for CATSTGWERTGELFF.

Details on this clonotype: This may come from a read error, since a much larger clone is one base off. The chain links TRBV24-1 to TRBJ1-5; D is undetermined. The CDR3 has 14 residues. CDR1 and CDR2 (germline): KGHDR, SFDVKD. The CDR3 sequence: CAISDDDRSQPQHF. The CDR3 DNA sequence: TGTGCCATCAGTGATGACGACCGGTCTCAGCCCCAGCATTTT.

V gene TRBV19 combines with J gene TRBJ1-2; D is possibly TRBD1 (6 bases). CDR3 length equals 15 residues. Between the trimmed V and J ends, which lost 4 bases and 4 bases, there was a span of 16 bases. Germline CDR1 is LNHDA and CDR2 is SQIVND (reference sequence). The CDR3 region has the DNA TGTGCCAGTAGTACCACAGGGAGTAGAGTCTATGGCTACACCTTC. Amino acids: CASSTTGSRVYGYTF.

This clonotype was counted only a few times. The chain uses TRBV19 and TRBJ1-5; D ambiguous. The germline V and J ends were trimmed by 3 bases and 4 bases, with 16 bases remaining between them. Germline CDR1 is LNHDA and CDR2 is SQIVND (reference sequence). This CDR3 has 16 residues. The CDR3 protein is CASSILQTRINQPQHF. CDR3 nucleotides: TGTGCCAGTAGTATCCTCCAGACACGGATTAATCAGCCCCAGCATTTT.

This clonotype was seen repeatedly, ten times or more. The rearrangement joins TRBV7-8 to TRBJ2-7, with D unclear. Germline values: CDR1 SGHVS, CDR2 FQNEAQ. The CDR3 covers 13 residues. Trimming cost V 4 bases and J 5 bases, with 12 bases left between them. Here the CDR3 reads CASSYTPKDEQYF. The DNA for the CDR3 is TGTGCCAGCAGCTACACCCCCAAGGACGAGCAGTACTTC.

This clonotype has more than one count but fewer than ten. CDR3 DNA sequence: TGTGCCACCAGCTCCCCCAGGGGCGCCGGGGAGCTGTTTTTT. This translates into CATSSPRGAGELFF. This chain links TRBV15 with TRBJ2-2; a possible D gene is TRBD1 (6 bases). CDR3 length: 14 residues. Germline V gene sequence: CDR1 LNHNV, CDR2 YYDKDF (reference sequence). Trimming stripped 5 bases from V and 6 bases from J, with 13 bases between.

The genes are TRBV12-3 or TRBV12-4 and TRBJ2-7; tentatively, D is TRBD1 (5 bases). The CDR3 extends over 12 amino acids. The V end was cut by 5 bases, the J end by 6 bases, with 11 bases between. CDR3 coding DNA: TGTGCCAGCAGTCCAGGGCTGGGCGAGCAGTACTTC. The encoded protein is CASSPGLGEQYF.

This clonotype came up many times. The genes are TRBV18 and TRBJ2-7; D not certain. The CDR3 runs to 12 residues. CDR1 is KGHSH, CDR2 LQKENI, per germline. With 9 bases removed from V and 2 bases from J, the gap between germline ends came to 11 bases. CDR3 coding DNA: TGTGCCAGAACCACCCGGGCCTACGAGCAGTACTTC. Protein product: CARTTRAYEQYF.

CDR3 sequence: CSVGDRGNIQYF. The CDR3 bases are TGCAGCGTTGGGGACAGGGGAAACATTCAGTACTTC. The chain links TRBV29-1 to TRBJ2-4, with 10 bases matching TRBD1. With V trimmed by 4 bases and J by 6 bases, 0 bases remained unmatched. Germline CDR1 is SQVTM and CDR2 is ANQGSEA. CDR3 length: 12 residues.